These 29 T cell receptor beta chains came from one sample sequenced in a study of blood T cell repertoires in COVID-19. The protocol was immunoSEQ multiplex PCR, while the TCRdb copy is restricted to in-frame clones and leaves out a portion. The sample has around 110,000 clones; approximately 88% are singletons. Sequenced input: peripheral blood. Every receptor here comes from a man aged 50 to 59 with active or convalescent COVID-19.

This clone has only one observation. The rearrangement joins TRBV3-1 (or the pseudogene TRBV3-2) to TRBJ1-1; D might be TRBD1 (5 bases). Germline V gives CDR1 LGHDT, CDR2 YNNKEL (reference sequence). Trimming pared 3 bases from V and 4 bases from J, leaving 33 bases between. This CDR3 has 21 residues. CDR3 amino acids: CASSHGTVVPPFREETTEAFF. The CDR3 DNA follows: TGTGCCAGCAGCCACGGGACGGTCGTACCCCCCTTCCGGGAGGAGACCACTGAAGCTTTCTTT.

This chain connects TRBV4-1 to TRBJ2-7; TRBD1 aligns across 7 bases. Germline loops: CDR1 MGHRA, CDR2 YSYEKL. CDR3 size: 15 residues. The J segment lost 4 bases and the V segment lost 4 bases, leaving 10 bases of the junction unmatched. The CDR3 bases are TGCGCCAGCAGCCTCGGGACAGTCCTTGGATACGAGCAGTACTTC. Translated, it gives CASSLGTVLGYEQYF.

The gene calls are TRBV30 and TRBJ1-2; no clear D. The CDR3 has 11 amino acids. V was clipped by 0 bases and J by 5 bases, with 4 bases between them. The germline CDR1 and CDR2 sequences are GTSNPN and SVGIG (reference sequence). CDR3 DNA sequence: TGTGCCTGGAGTGTACATTATGGCTACACCTTC. Translating gives CAWSVHYGYTF.

The J gene is TRBJ1-2, the V gene TRBV29-1; 9 bases agree with TRBD1. V shed 1 base and J 3 bases; nucleotides not matched to a gene: 3. This CDR3 has 14 amino acids. Looked up from germline, CDR1 is SQVTM and CDR2 is ANQGSEA. The CDR3 protein is CSVEGTGVDYGYTF. The CDR3 DNA reads as TGCAGCGTTGAAGGGACAGGGGTTGACTATGGCTACACCTTC.

This chain connects TRBV6-5 to TRBJ1-1; 7 bases fit TRBD1. V gave up 5 bases and J gave up 7 bases; unmatched junction bases: 4. CDR1 and CDR2 from the germline V gene are MNHEY and SVGAGI. The CDR3 consists of 12 residues. CDR3 sequence reads: CASSIRQGEAFF. CDR3 in DNA: TGTGCCAGCAGTATTAGACAGGGTGAAGCTTTCTTT.

V usage is TRBV7-2 and J usage is TRBJ2-2, with 9 bases aligning to TRBD1. The CDR3 has 15 amino acids. Per the germline V gene, CDR1 is SGHTA and CDR2 is FQGNSA. After removal of 4 bases from V and 5 bases from J, the junction contained 5 bases not matched to a gene. The chain's CDR3 is CASSSRQGGTGELFF. The CDR3 region has the DNA TGTGCCAGCAGCTCTCGACAGGGGGGGACCGGGGAGCTGTTTTTT.

The J gene is TRBJ1-2, the V gene TRBV4-1; 7 nucleotides line up with TRBD1. The CDR3 totals 14 residues. In germline, CDR1 is MGHRA, CDR2 YSYEKL. V was clipped by 1 base and J by 7 bases; unmatched bases: 6. The CDR3 coding sequence is TGCGCCAGCAGCCAAGCCACAGGGGTAATTGGCTACACCTTC. Its protein is CASSQATGVIGYTF.

The J gene is TRBJ2-2, the V gene TRBV6-5; D is perhaps TRBD2 (6 bases). The CDR3 contains 14 residues. Germline V gene lookup returns CDR1 MNHEY and CDR2 SVGAGI. V lost 2 bases and J lost 5, with 9 bases in between. The CDR3 DNA is TGTGCCAGCAGTTACGGTCGGGGGACCGGGGAGCTGTTTTTT. Amino acid sequence: CASSYGRGTGELFF.

The chain carries TRBV27 and TRBJ1-5, with 9 bases aligning to TRBD1. The CDR3 runs 15 residues. Germline trimming cut 7 bases from V and 6 bases from J; bases unmatched to any gene: 10. The germline gives CDR1 MNHEY, CDR2 SMNVEV (reference sequence). The CDR3 loop reads CASTTGQGSGQPQHF. Here the CDR3 DNA reads TGTGCCAGCACAACGGGACAGGGCTCGGGTCAGCCCCAGCATTTT.

In this sample, this clone turned up once. This rearrangement joins TRBV2 to TRBJ2-7, with 14 bases aligning to TRBD2. The CDR3 has 15 amino acids. Germline lookup yields CDR1 SNHLY and CDR2 FYNNEI. J lost 7 bases, V lost 4 bases, and 6 bases had no gene match. The CDR3 bases are TGTGCCAGCAGTGGCGGGACTAGCGGGAGCAGAGAGCAGTACTTC. Translation: CASSGGTSGSREQYF.

The V gene is TRBV2, the J gene TRBJ2-7, with 7 bases aligning to TRBD1. Germline V gene lookup returns CDR1 SNHLY and CDR2 FYNNEI. With V trimmed by 7 bases and J by 3 bases, 15 bases remained unmatched. The length of the CDR3 is 16 residues. DNA of the CDR3: TGTGCCAGCACCTACAGGGGTAGTCGAGGAAGCTACGAGCAGTACTTC. Its protein product is CASTYRGSRGSYEQYF.

The chain uses TRBV7-9 and TRBJ2-5, with D unresolved. Germline V gene sequence: CDR1 SEHNR, CDR2 FQNEAQ (reference sequence). V dropped 1 base and J dropped 2 bases, with 8 bases sitting between them. CDR3 size: 14 residues. CDR3 DNA sequence: TGTGCCAGCAGCTTAGGATTCCAGCAAGAGACCCAGTACTTC. Its translation is CASSLGFQQETQYF. The full variable domain, with the rest looked up from reference TRBV7-9 and TRBJ2-5, is DTGVSQNPRHKITKRGQNVTFRCDPISEHNRLYWYRQTLGQGPEFLTYFQNEAQLEKSRLLSDRFSAERPKGSFSTLEIQRTEQGDSAMYLCASSLGFQQETQYFGPGTRLLVL.

This chain connects TRBV19 to TRBJ1-5, with TRBD1 identical over 7 bases. CDR3 length: 14 residues. Looked up from germline, CDR1 is LNHDA and CDR2 is SQIVND (reference sequence). V gave up 7 bases and J gave up 2 bases; unmatched junction bases: 5. The CDR3 loop reads CASMRGLGNQPQHF. The CDR3 nucleotides are TGTGCCAGTATGAGGGGGCTCGGCAATCAGCCCCAGCATTTT.

As DNA, the CDR3 is TGTGCCAGCGGGGCCCCTCAAGGGACAGGGGGCACTGAAGCTTTCTTT. As protein: CASGAPQGTGGTEAFF. The chain employs TRBV13 and TRBJ1-1; 11 positions match TRBD1. The CDR3 covers 16 residues. The germline V gene has CDR1 PRHDT and CDR2 FYEKMQ (reference sequence). With 8 bases clipped from V and 4 bases from J, the junction kept 12 bases outside the gene matches. The entire variable domain, with the rest obtained from reference TRBV13 and TRBJ1-1, is as follows: AAGVIQSPRHLIKEKRETATLKCYPIPRHDTVYWYQQGPGQDPQFLISFYEKMQSDKGSIPDRFSAQQFSDYHSELNMSSLELGDSALYFCASGAPQGTGGTEAFFGQGTRLTVV.

V and J are TRBV5-1 and TRBJ1-4; D remains unclear. This CDR3 is 15 amino acids long. V shed 3 bases and J shed 0 bases, with 9 bases lying between them. The germline V gene encodes CDR1 SGHRS and CDR2 YFSETQ. The CDR3 protein is CASSSEVATNEKLFF. CDR3 coding DNA: TGCGCCAGCAGCTCGGAGGTGGCAACTAATGAAAAACTGTTTTTT.

The rearrangement uses TRBV6-5 and TRBJ2-5, with TRBD1 identical over 11 bases. CDR3 length equals 16 residues. Germline CDR1 MNHEY, CDR2 SVGAGI. J lost 4 bases, V lost 7 bases, and 11 bases had no gene match. Here the CDR3 reads CASNYDWDRGGETQYF. The CDR3 DNA reads as TGTGCCAGCAATTATGACTGGGACAGGGGGGGAGAGACCCAGTACTTC.

The gene calls are TRBV5-4 and TRBJ2-5; 10 positions agree with TRBD2. Trimming cost V 7 bases and J 5 bases; bases outside gene matches: 8. The CDR3 contains 14 residues. Germline CDR1 reads SGHNT; CDR2 reads YYREEE (reference sequence). The CDR3 is CASGLAGVDETQYF. As DNA, the CDR3 is TGTGCCAGCGGCCTAGCGGGAGTGGATGAGACCCAGTACTTC.

This chain joins TRBV7-9 and TRBJ2-7, with D possibly TRBD1 on 5 matching bases. Germline CDR1 and CDR2: SEHNR and FQNEAQ (reference sequence). Between the trimmed V and J ends, which lost 0 bases and 5 bases, there was a span of 11 bases. The CDR3 runs to 14 residues. The DNA of the CDR3 is TGTGCCAGCAGCTTAGCGCACAGGTCCCACGAGCAGTACTTC. Encoded protein: CASSLAHRSHEQYF. The whole variable domain, filled in from reference TRBV7-9 and TRBJ2-7, reads DTGVSQNPRHKITKRGQNVTFRCDPISEHNRLYWYRQTLGQGPEFLTYFQNEAQLEKSRLLSDRFSAERPKGSFSTLEIQRTEQGDSAMYLCASSLAHRSHEQYFGPGTRLTVT.

The chain combines TRBV10-2 with TRBJ2-1, with 7 bases matching TRBD2. The CDR3 has 15 amino acids. J lost 0 bases, V lost 6 bases, and 5 bases had no gene match. Germline V gene sequence: CDR1 WSHSY, CDR2 SAAADI. The CDR3 reads CASREERDSYNEQFF. Written as DNA, the CDR3 is TGCGCCAGCAGGGAGGAGCGGGACTCCTACAATGAGCAGTTCTTC.

This clone was counted between two and nine times. The chain employs TRBV2 and TRBJ2-7; 8 bases map to TRBD1. V lost 5 bases to trimming and J lost 4 bases; unmatched junction nucleotides: 7. This CDR3 has 14 amino acids. Germline loops: CDR1 SNHLY, CDR2 FYNNEI. In DNA, the CDR3 is TGTGCCAGCAGTACTGACAGGGGAGAATACGAGCAGTACTTC. Encoded protein: CASSTDRGEYEQYF.

The gene calls are TRBV11-2 and TRBJ2-2, with 8 bases lining up with TRBD1. Germline assignment: CDR1 SGHAT and CDR2 FQNNGV. This CDR3 has 14 amino acids. Germline trimming cut 0 bases from V and 6 bases from J; bases unmatched to any gene: 0. CDR3 in amino acids: CASSLEGQAGELFF. Written as DNA, the CDR3 is TGTGCCAGCAGCTTAGAGGGACAGGCCGGGGAGCTGTTTTTT.

V is TRBV6-5 and J is TRBJ1-1; 11 bases align to TRBD1. Per germline, CDR1 MNHEY and CDR2 SVGAGI. The ends lost 2 bases at V and 0 bases at J; junction bases unmatched: 2. The CDR3 contains 16 residues. The CDR3 nucleotides read TGTGCCAGCAGTTACCGGACAGGGGGCTTGAACACTGAAGCTTTCTTT. Protein sequence: CASSYRTGGLNTEAFF.

The gene calls are TRBV28 and TRBJ1-1; 7 bases fit TRBD1. The germline gives CDR1 MDHEN, CDR2 SYDVKM. The CDR3 has 15 amino acids. With V trimmed by 7 bases and J by 1 base, 9 bases remained unmatched. CDR3 coding DNA: TGTGCCAGCAAGGGGGCGGACGTGAGGAACACTGAAGCTTTCTTT. Translated, it gives CASKGADVRNTEAFF.

The chain links TRBV5-6 to TRBJ2-2; weak D call: TRBD1 (6 bases). Trimming left V 4 bases short and J 4 bases short, with 11 bases between. The CDR3 has 14 amino acids. The germline CDR1 and CDR2 sequences are SGHDT and YYEEEE. The CDR3 reads CASSRQTGTGELFF. The CDR3 nucleotides are TGTGCCAGCAGCAGGCAGACAGGCACCGGGGAGCTGTTTTTT.

The rearrangement joins TRBV5-5 to TRBJ1-3; tentatively, D is TRBD1 (5 bases). This CDR3 has 16 residues. The germline gives CDR1 SGHKS, CDR2 YYEKEE (reference sequence). Deletions cut 3 bases from V and 4 bases from J, with 17 bases between. The CDR3 sequence: CASSWRGGGEGNTIYF. The CDR3 nucleotides are TGTGCCAGCAGCTGGCGCGGGGGGGGAGAAGGAAACACCATATATTTT.

The rearrangement links TRBV10-3 to TRBJ1-1, with 9 bases lining up with TRBD1. The CDR3 runs to 16 residues. V dropped 2 bases and J dropped 6; count of bases not matched to a gene: 10. The V gene's germline CDR1 is ENHRY and CDR2 SYGVKD. The CDR3 region is CAISENRQGVRPEAFF. CDR3 DNA sequence: TGTGCCATCAGTGAGAATCGACAGGGGGTACGGCCTGAAGCTTTCTTT.

The chain uses TRBV14 and TRBJ2-4, with TRBD1 matching over 7 bases. The CDR3 has 12 amino acids. Germline CDR1 SGHDN, CDR2 FVKESK. Trimming removed 5 bases from V and 7 bases from J; junction bases left unmatched: 2. The CDR3 loop is CASSLDRNIQYF. CDR3 DNA: TGTGCCAGCAGCTTGGACAGGAACATTCAGTACTTC.

This clone was recorded a few times. The rearrangement uses TRBV7-2 and TRBJ2-7; D unclear. V lost 1 base and J lost 3, with 13 bases in between. CDR3 length equals 15 residues. CDR1 is SGHTA, CDR2 FQGNSA, per germline. The CDR3 region has the DNA TGTGCCAGCAGCTTAGGCTCCCAGCGAAGCTACGAGCAGTACTTC. As protein: CASSLGSQRSYEQYF.

V and J are TRBV18 and TRBJ2-2, with TRBD2 identical over 11 bases. This CDR3 has 16 amino acids. CDR1 KGHSH and CDR2 LQKENI come from the germline V gene. Trimming cost V 3 bases and J 7 bases; bases outside gene matches: 7. CDR3 sequence (DNA): TGTGCCAGCTCACCCTACGGGACTAGCGGCAACGGGGAGCTGTTTTTT. Its protein product is CASSPYGTSGNGELFF. The variable domain in full, with the rest retrieved from reference TRBV18 and TRBJ2-2, is NAGVMQNPRHLVRRRGQEARLRCSPMKGHSHVYWYRQLPEEGLKFMVYLQKENIIDESGMPKERFSAEFPKEGPSILRIQQVVRGDSAAYFCASSPYGTSGNGELFFGEGSRLTVL.